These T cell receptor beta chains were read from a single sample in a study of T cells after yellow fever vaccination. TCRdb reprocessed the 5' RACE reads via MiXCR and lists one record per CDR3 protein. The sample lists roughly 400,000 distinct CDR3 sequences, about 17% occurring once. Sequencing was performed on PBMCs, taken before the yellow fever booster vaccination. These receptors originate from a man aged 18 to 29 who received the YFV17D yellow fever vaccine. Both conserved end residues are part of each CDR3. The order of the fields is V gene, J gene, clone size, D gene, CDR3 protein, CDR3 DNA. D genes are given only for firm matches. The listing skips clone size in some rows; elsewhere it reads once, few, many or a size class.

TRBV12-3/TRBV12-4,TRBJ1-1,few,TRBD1,CASTSTGAEAFF,TGTGCCAGCACCTCAACAGGGGCTGAAGCTTTCTTT
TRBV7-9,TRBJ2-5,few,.,CASRPRHDGETQYF,TGTGCCAGCAGACCGAGACACGACGGAGAGACCCAGTACTTC
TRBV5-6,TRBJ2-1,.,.,CASSVATEQFF,TGTGCCAGCAGCGTGGCTACGGAGCAGTTCTTC
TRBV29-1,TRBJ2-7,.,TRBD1,CSGGQGYEQYF,TGCAGCGGTGGACAGGGCTACGAGCAGTACTTC
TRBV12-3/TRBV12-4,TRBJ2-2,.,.,CASSTPMGELFF,TGTGCCAGCAGTACCCCAATGGGGGAGCTGTTTTTT
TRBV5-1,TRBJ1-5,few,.,CASSPGPGAGNQPQHF,TGCGCCAGCAGCCCAGGACCGGGTGCGGGGAATCAGCCCCAGCATTTT
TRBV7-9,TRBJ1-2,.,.,CASTFADRSYGYTF,TGTGCCAGCACCTTTGCCGACAGGTCGTATGGCTACACCTTC
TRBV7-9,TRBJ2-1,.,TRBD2,CASSPGLATYNEQFF,TGTGCCAGCAGCCCCGGACTAGCCACCTACAATGAGCAGTTCTTC
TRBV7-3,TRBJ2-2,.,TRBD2,CASSPAGGNTGELFF,TGTGCCAGCAGCCCAGCGGGGGGGAACACCGGGGAGCTGTTTTTT
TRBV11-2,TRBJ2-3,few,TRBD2,CASSLVAPGGFLSDTQYF,TGTGCCAGCAGCTTAGTCGCGCCGGGGGGTTTTTTATCAGATACGCAGTATTTT
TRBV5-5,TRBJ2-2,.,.,CASSLSQRIRGPGSCFF,.
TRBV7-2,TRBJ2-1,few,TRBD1,CASSEDRGRHNEQFF,TGTGCCAGCAGCGAAGACAGGGGGCGGCACAATGAGCAGTTCTTC
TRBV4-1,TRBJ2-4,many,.,CATSGAGFLAKNIQYF,TGCGCCACCTCGGGTGCGGGCTTTCTGGCCAAAAACATTCAGTACTTC
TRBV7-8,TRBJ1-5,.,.,CASSFRDITNQPQHF,TGTGCCAGCAGCTTTAGAGACATCACCAATCAGCCCCAGCATTTT
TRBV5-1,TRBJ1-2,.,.,CASSAGYDYGYTF,TGCGCCAGCAGCGCGGGCTACGACTATGGCTACACCTTC
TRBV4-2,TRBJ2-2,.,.,CASSQDLGGRTGELFF,TGTGCCAGCAGCCAAGATCTTGGGGGGCGAACCGGGGAGCTGTTTTTT
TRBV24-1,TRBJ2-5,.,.,CATSTLTTQYF,TGTGCCACCAGTACGTTGACGACCCAGTACTTC
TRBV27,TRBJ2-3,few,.,CASSSWGASVTDTQYF,TGTGCCAGCAGCTCGTGGGGGGCGTCGGTCACAGATACGCAGTATTTT
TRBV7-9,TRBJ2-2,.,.,CASSVRTGGKLFF,TGTGCCAGCAGCGTCCGCACAGGAGGAAAGCTGTTTTTT
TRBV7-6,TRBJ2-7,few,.,CASSPRLSYEQYF,TGTGCCAGCAGCCCCAGGCTCTCCTACGAGCAGTACTTC
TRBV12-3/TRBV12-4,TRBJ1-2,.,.,CASSRGGENYGYTF,TGTGCCAGCAGTCGGGGAGGGGAGAACTATGGCTACACCTTC
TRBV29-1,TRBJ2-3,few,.,CSVEPTTDTQYF,TGCAGCGTTGAACCAACCACAGATACGCAGTATTTT
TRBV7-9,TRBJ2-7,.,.,CASSVEGKSSYEQYF,TGTGCCAGCAGCGTCGAGGGGAAAAGCTCCTACGAGCAGTACTTC
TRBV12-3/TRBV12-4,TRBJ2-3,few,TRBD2,CASKIAGGRGDTQYF,TGTGCCAGCAAGATAGCGGGGGGCCGCGGAGATACGCAGTATTTT
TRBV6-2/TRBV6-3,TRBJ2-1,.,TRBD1,CASRHGTGRFF,TGTGCCAGCAGACACGGGACAGGTCGGTTCTTC
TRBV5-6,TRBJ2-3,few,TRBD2,CASSFFGLAVDTQYF,TGTGCCAGCAGCTTTTTCGGACTAGCGGTTGATACGCAGTATTTT
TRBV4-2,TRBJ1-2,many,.,CASSQDEYSYGYTF,TGTGCCAGCAGCCAAGATGAGTATTCCTATGGCTACACCTTC
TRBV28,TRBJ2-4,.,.,CASSLLVLGNIQYF,TGTGCCAGCAGTTTATTAGTTCTCGGAAACATTCAGTACTTC
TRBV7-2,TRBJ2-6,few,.,CAKTGANVLTF,TGTGCCAAAACTGGGGCCAACGTCCTGACTTTC
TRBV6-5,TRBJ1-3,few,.,CASSSYTGSGGRGNTIYF,TGTGCCAGCAGTTCCTACACGGGATCTGGTGGACGGGGAAACACCATATATTTT
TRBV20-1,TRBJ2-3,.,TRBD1,CSARDGQGADTQYF,TGCAGTGCTAGAGATGGACAGGGGGCAGATACGCAGTATTTT
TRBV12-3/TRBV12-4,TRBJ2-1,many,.,CASRRAGAPGEQFF,TGTGCCAGCAGGAGGGCGGGGGCCCCCGGTGAGCAGTTCTTC
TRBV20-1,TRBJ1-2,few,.,CSAGRPQEDGYTF,TGCAGTGCTGGACGACCTCAAGAGGATGGCTACACCTTC
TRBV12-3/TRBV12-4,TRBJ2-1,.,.,CASSRDNSYNEQFF,TGTGCCAGCAGTCGGGACAACTCCTACAATGAGCAGTTCTTC
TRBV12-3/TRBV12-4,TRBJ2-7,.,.,CASVLGTGEQYF,TGTGCCAGCGTCCTCGGAACAGGAGAGCAGTACTTC
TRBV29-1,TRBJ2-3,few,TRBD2,CSVGGSGGPSTDTQYF,TGCAGCGTTGGAGGTAGCGGGGGGCCTAGCACAGATACGCAGTATTTT
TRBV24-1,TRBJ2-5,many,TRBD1,CATSANTGDQETQYF,TGTGCCACCAGTGCAAATACAGGGGACCAAGAGACCCAGTACTTC
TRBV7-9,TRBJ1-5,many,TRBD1,CASSQTGGNQPQHF,TGTGCCAGCAGCCAGACAGGGGGGAATCAGCCCCAGCATTTT
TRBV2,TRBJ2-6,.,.,CASIAAGANVLTF,TGTGCCAGCATAGCTGCCGGGGCCAACGTCCTGACTTTC
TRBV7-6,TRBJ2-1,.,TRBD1,CASSDTGVSHNEQFF,TGTGCCAGCAGCGACACAGGGGTTTCTCACAATGAGCAGTTCTTC
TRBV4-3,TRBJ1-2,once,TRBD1,CASSRAQGGYGYTF,TGCGCCAGCAGCCGAGCACAGGGGGGCTATGGCTACACCTTC
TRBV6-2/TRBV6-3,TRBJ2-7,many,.,CASGWSYEQYF,TGTGCCAGCGGTTGGTCCTACGAGCAGTACTTC
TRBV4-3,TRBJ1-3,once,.,CASSQLTWGSGNTIYF,TGCGCCAGCAGCCAACTGACATGGGGCTCTGGAAACACCATATATTTT
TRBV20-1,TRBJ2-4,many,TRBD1,CSARDWGQGMNIQYF,TGCAGTGCTAGAGATTGGGGACAGGGTATGAACATTCAGTACTTC
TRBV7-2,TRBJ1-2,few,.,CASRFRGGDGYTF,TGTGCCAGCAGGTTCCGAGGGGGGGATGGCTACACCTTC